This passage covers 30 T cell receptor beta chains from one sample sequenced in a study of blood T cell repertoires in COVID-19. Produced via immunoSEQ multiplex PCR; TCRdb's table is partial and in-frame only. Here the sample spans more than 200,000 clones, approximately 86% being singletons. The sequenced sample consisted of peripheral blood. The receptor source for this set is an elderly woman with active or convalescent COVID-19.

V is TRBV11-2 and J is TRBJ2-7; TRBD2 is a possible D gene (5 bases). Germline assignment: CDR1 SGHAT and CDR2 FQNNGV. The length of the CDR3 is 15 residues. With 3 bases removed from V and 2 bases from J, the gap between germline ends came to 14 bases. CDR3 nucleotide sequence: TGTGCCAGCAGCTTTGGGCGGGCAGAAGCCTACGAGCAGTACTTC. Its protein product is CASSFGRAEAYEQYF.

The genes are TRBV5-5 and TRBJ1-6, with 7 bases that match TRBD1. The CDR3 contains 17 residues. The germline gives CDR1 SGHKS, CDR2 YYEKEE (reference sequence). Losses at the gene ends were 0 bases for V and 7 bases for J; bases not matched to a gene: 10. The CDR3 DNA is TGTGCCAGCAGCTTGGGATTAAGGGACAGTGCCAATTCACCCCTCCACTTT. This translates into CASSLGLRDSANSPLHF.

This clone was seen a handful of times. The CDR3 reads CASSRQTRTDARSYNEQFF. CDR3 in DNA: TGCGCCAGCAGCCGACAAACGAGGACAGACGCTCGCTCATACAATGAGCAGTTCTTC. The rearrangement links TRBV5-1 to TRBJ2-1; D perhaps matches TRBD1 (6 bases). Germline V gene sequence: CDR1 SGHRS, CDR2 YFSETQ. The CDR3 is 19 amino acids. With 4 bases removed from V and 4 bases from J, the gap between germline ends came to 27 bases.

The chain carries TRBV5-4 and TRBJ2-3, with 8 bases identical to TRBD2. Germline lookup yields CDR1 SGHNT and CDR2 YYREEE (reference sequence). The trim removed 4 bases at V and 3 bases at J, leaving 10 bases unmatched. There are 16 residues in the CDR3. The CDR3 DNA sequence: TGTGCCAGCAGCCCCGACTTGCGGGGGGCGACAGATACGCAGTATTTT. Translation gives CASSPDLRGATDTQYF.

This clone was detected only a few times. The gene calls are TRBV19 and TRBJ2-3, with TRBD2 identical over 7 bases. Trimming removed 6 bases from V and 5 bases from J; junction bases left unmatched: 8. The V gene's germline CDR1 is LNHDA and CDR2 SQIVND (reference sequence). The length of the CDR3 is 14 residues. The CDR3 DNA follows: TGTGCCAGTAGATGGGCGGGAGCGGGAGATACGCAGTATTTT. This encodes CASRWAGAGDTQYF.

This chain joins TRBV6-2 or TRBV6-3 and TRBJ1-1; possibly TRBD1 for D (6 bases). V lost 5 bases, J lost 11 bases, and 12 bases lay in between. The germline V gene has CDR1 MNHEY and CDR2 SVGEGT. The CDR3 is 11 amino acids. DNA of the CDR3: TGTGCCAGCAGTAAGACAGGCGTTGCTTTCTTT. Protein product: CASSKTGVAFF.

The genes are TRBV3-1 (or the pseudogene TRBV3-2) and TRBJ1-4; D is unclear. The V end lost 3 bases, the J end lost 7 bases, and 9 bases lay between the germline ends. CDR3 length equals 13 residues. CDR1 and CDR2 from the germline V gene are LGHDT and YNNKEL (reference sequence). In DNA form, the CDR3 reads TGTGCCAGCAGCCAGTGGGCGGGTGAAAAACTGTTTTTT. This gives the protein CASSQWAGEKLFF.

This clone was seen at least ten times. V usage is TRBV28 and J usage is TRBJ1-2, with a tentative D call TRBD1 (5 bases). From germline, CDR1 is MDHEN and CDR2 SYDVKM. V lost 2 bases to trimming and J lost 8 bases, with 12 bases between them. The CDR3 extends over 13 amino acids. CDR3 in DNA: TGTGCCAGCAGTTTACCCGGGGCGGGAGGCTACACCTTC. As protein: CASSLPGAGGYTF.

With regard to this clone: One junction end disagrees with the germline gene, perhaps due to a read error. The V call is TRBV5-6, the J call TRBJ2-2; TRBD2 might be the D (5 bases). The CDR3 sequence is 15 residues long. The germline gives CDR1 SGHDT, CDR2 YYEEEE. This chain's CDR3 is CASSLVGRLTGELFF. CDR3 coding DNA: TGTGCCAGCAGTTTGGTTGGCAGACTAACCGGGGAGCTGTTTTTT.

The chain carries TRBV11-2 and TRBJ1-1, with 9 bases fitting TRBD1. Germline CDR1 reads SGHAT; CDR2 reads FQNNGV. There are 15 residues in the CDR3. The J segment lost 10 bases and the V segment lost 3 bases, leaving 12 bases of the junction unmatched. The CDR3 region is CASSFLRDRASRAFF. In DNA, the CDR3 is TGTGCCAGCAGCTTCCTCCGGGACAGGGCGTCTAGAGCTTTCTTT.

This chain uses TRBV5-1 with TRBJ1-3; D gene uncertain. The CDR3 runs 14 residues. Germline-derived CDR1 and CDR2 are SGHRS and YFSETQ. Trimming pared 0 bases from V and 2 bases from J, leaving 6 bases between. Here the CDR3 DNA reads TGCGCCAGCAGCTTGGGTGGAGCTGGAAACACCATATATTTT. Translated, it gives CASSLGGAGNTIYF.

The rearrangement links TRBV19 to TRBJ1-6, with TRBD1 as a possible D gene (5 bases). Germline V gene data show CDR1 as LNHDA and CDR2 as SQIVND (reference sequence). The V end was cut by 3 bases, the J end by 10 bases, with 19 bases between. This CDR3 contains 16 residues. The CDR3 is CASSMGQGLLGSPLHF. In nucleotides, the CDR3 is TGTGCCAGTAGTATGGGGCAGGGACTTCTGGGGTCACCCCTCCACTTT.

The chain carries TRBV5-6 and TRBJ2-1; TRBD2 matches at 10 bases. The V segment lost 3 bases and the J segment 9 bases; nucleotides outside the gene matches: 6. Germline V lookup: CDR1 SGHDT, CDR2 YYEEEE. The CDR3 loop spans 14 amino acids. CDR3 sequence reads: CASSSGTSEAEQFF. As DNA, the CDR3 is TGTGCCAGCAGCTCCGGGACTAGCGAAGCTGAGCAGTTCTTC.

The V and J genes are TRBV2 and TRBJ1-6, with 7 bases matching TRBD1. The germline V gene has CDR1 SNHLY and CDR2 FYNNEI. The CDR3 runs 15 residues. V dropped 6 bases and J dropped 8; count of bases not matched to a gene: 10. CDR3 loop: CASSGMTGSDSPLHF. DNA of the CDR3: TGTGCCAGCAGCGGAATGACAGGGAGTGATTCACCCCTCCACTTT. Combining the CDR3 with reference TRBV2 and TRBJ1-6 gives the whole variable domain EPEVTQTPSHQVTQMGQEVILRCVPISNHLYFYWYRQILGQKVEFLVSFYNNEISEKSEIFDDQFSVERPDGSNFTLKIRSTKLEDSAMYFCASSGMTGSDSPLHFGNGTRLTVT.

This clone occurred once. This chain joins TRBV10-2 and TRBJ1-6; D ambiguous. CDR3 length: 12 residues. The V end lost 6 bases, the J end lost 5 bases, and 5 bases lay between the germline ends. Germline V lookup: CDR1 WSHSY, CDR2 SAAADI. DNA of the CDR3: TGCGCCAGCAGCGGGGATAATTCACCCCTCCACTTT. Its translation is CASSGDNSPLHF.

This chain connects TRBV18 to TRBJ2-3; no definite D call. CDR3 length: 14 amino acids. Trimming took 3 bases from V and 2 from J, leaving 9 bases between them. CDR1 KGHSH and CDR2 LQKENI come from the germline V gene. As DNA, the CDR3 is TGTGCCAGCTCACCCGACTTATACACAGATACGCAGTATTTT. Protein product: CASSPDLYTDTQYF. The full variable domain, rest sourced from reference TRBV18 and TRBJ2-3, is NAGVMQNPRHLVRRRGQEARLRCSPMKGHSHVYWYRQLPEEGLKFMVYLQKENIIDESGMPKERFSAEFPKEGPSILRIQQVVRGDSAAYFCASSPDLYTDTQYFGPGTRLTVL.

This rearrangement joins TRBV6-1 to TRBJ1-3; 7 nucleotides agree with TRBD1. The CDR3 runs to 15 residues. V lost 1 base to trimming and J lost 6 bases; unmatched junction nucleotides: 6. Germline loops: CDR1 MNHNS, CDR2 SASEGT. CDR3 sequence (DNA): TGTGCCAGCAGTGAAGATGTGGGGACAGTAAACACCATATATTTT. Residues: CASSEDVGTVNTIYF.

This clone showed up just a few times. The CDR3 DNA reads as TGCAGTGCTAGCCCCCAATATGGCTACACCTTC. Translated, it gives CSASPQYGYTF. This chain joins TRBV20-1 and TRBJ1-2; D is undetermined. The V and J ends lost 3 bases and 5 bases respectively, with 7 bases between them. This CDR3 is 11 amino acids long. Per germline, CDR1 DFQATT and CDR2 SNEGSKA (reference sequence).

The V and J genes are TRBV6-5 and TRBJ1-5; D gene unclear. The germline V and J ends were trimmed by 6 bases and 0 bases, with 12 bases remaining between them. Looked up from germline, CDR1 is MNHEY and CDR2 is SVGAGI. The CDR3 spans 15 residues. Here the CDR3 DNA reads TGTGCCAGCAGGTCTGGACGGGGTAGCAATCAGCCCCAGCATTTT. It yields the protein CASRSGRGSNQPQHF.

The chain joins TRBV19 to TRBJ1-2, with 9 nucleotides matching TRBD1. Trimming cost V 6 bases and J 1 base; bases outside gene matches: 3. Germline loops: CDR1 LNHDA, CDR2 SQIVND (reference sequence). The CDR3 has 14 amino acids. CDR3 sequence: CASRRTGVNYGYTF. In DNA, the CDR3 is TGTGCCAGTAGGCGGACAGGGGTTAACTATGGCTACACCTTC.

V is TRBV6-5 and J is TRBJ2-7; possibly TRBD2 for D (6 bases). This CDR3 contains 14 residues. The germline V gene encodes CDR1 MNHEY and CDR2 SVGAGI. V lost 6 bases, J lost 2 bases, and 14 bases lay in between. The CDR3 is CASRELAVPYEQYF. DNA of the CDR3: TGTGCCAGCAGAGAGTTAGCGGTCCCCTACGAGCAGTACTTC.

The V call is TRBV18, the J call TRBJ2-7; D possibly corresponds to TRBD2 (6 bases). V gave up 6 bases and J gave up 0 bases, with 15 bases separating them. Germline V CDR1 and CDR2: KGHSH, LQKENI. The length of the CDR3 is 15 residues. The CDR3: CASSSGGKSSYEQYF. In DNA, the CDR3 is TGTGCCAGCTCCTCGGGCGGGAAAAGCTCCTACGAGCAGTACTTC.

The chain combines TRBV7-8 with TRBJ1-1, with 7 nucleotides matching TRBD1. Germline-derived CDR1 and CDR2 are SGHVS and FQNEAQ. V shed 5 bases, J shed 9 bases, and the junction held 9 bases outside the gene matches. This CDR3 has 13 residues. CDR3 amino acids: CASSRDREGKAFF. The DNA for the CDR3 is TGTGCCAGCAGCAGGGACAGAGAGGGGAAAGCTTTCTTT.

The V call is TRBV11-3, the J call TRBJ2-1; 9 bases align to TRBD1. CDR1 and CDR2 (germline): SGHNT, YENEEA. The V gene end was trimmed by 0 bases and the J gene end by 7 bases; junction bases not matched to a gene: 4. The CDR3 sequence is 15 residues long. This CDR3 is CASSLDTGGWNEQFF. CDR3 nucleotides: TGTGCCAGCAGCTTAGATACAGGGGGCTGGAATGAGCAGTTCTTC.

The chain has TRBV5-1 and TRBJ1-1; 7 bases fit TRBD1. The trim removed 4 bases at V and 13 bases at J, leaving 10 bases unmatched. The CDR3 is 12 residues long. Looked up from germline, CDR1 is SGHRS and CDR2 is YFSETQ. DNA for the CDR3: TGCGCCAGCAGCGAATCCGGGGACAGCGTTTTCTTT. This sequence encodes CASSESGDSVFF.

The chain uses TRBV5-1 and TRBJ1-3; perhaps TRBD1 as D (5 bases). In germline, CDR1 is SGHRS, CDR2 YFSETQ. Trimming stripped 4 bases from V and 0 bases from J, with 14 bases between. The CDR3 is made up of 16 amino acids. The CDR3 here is CASSQGGVSSGNTIYF. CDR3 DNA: TGCGCCAGCAGCCAGGGCGGGGTATCCTCTGGAAACACCATATATTTT.

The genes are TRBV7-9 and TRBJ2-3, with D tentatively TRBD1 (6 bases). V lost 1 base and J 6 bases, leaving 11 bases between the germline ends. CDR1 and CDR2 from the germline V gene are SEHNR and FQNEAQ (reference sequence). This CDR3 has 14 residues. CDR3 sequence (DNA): TGTGCCAGCAGCTTAGTGGCAGGGGCCGATACGCAGTATTTT. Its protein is CASSLVAGADTQYF.

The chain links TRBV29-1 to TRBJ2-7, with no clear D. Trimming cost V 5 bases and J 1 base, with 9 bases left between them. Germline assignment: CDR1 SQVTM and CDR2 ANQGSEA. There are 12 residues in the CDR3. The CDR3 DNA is TGCAGCGTTAGCGACGGTTCCTACGAGCAGTACTTC. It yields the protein CSVSDGSYEQYF.

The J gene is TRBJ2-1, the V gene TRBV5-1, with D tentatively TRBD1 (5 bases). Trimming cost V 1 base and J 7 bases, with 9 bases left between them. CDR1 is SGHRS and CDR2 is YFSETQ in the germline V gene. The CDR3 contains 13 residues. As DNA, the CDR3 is TGCGCCAGCAGCTTGCCACAGGCGAATGAGCAGTTCTTC. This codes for CASSLPQANEQFF.

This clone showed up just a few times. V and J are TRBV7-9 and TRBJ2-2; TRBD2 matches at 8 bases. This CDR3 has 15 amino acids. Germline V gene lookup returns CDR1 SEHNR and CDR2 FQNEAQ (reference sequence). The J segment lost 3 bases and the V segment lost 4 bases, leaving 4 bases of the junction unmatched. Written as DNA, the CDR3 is TGTGCCAGCAGCTCGGTAGCGGGATACACCGGGGAGCTGTTTTTT. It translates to CASSSVAGYTGELFF.